A single sample is the source of the 24 T cell receptor beta chains below, sequenced in a study of shared clonotypes between healthy human individuals. Using immunoSEQ multiplex PCR, the repertoire was profiled, and TCRdb retains in-frame clones only, with some absent. In the table there are about 1.1 million clones, approximately 78% of which are singletons. Sequencing was performed on memory CD4+ T cells from PBMCs. Subset described: CD45RA-negative fraction. The origin of the receptors is a man between 18 and 29 years old in good health. Some clones in this sample may be carry-over from other donors' samples.

This chain links TRBV4-1 with TRBJ2-7; 16 bases fit TRBD2. After removal of 2 bases from V and 2 bases from J, the junction contained 12 bases not matched to a gene. This CDR3 is 20 amino acids long. CDR1 is MGHRA, CDR2 YSYEKL, per germline. CDR3 in amino acids: CASSQWGLAGGPVPAYEQYF. The CDR3 nucleotides are TGCGCCAGCAGCCAATGGGGACTAGCGGGAGGGCCGGTCCCAGCCTACGAGCAGTACTTC.

J is TRBJ1-4 and V is TRBV5-8; 10 bases agree with TRBD1. V dropped 4 bases and J dropped 6; count of bases not matched to a gene: 6. The CDR3 is 15 residues long. CDR1 and CDR2 from the germline V gene are SGHTS and YDEGEE. CDR3 nucleotide sequence: TGTGCCAGCAGCCCGGCCGGGACAGGGGATGAAAAACTGTTTTTT. It codes for CASSPAGTGDEKLFF.

The sample holds one count of this clone. A single base separates this from a much larger clone, so it may be a read error. J is TRBJ2-2 and V is TRBV5-3, with D hard to call. TRBV5-3 is noted as an ORF with a role that remains uncertain. CDR3 length: 15 amino acids. CDR3 region: CASSLVGANTGELFF. CDR3 coding DNA: TGTGCCAGCAGCTTGGTAGGAGCGAACACCGGGGAGCTGTTTTTT.

In the case of this clone: Compared with germline, one end of the junction differs, possibly owing to a read error. The chain employs TRBV15 and TRBJ2-7; TRBD2 matches at 9 bases. Per germline, CDR1 LNHNV and CDR2 YYDKDF (reference sequence). The CDR3 length is 16 residues. The CDR3 sequence: CATSRGGGRASSEQYF. In DNA form, the CDR3 reads TGTGCCACCAGCAGAGGGGGCGGGAGGGCCTCCTCCGAGCAGTACTTC. Full variable domain (remainder filled in from reference TRBV15 and TRBJ2-7): DAMVIQNPRYQVTQFGKPVTLSCSQTLNHNVMYWYQQKSSQAPKLLFHYYDKDFNNEADTPDNFQSRRPNTSFCFLDIRSPGLGDTAMYLCATSRGGGRASSEQYFGPGTRLTVT.

This clone has more than one count but fewer than ten. CDR3 in DNA: TGCAGTGCTAGCGATGAAAATGAAGCTTTCTTT. Amino acids: CSASDENEAFF. The chain is built from TRBV20-1 and TRBJ1-1; no definite D call. V lost 3 bases and J 7 bases, leaving 9 bases between the germline ends. Germline CDR1 reads DFQATT; CDR2 reads SNEGSKA (reference sequence). The CDR3 runs 11 residues.

This chain joins TRBV5-1 and TRBJ2-2; D uncertain. The V gene lost 2 bases and the J gene lost 5 bases, with 7 bases spanning the gap. This CDR3 spans 13 amino acids. CDR1 is SGHRS and CDR2 is YFSETQ in the germline V gene. The CDR3 DNA follows: TGCGCCAGCAGCTTTGTGGTTACCGGGGAGCTGTTTTTT. Protein product: CASSFVVTGELFF.

The rearrangement joins TRBV15 to TRBJ2-7; D not resolved. From germline, CDR1 is LNHNV and CDR2 YYDKDF (reference sequence). The CDR3 totals 18 residues. V was shortened by 0 bases and J by 2 bases, with 20 bases between the two germline ends. In nucleotides, the CDR3 is TGTGCCACCAGCAGAGACCCTTCGGCCCTTTATACAGCCTACGAGCAGTACTTC. The encoded protein is CATSRDPSALYTAYEQYF.

The rearrangement links TRBV28 to TRBJ1-1, with D possibly matching TRBD1 (6 bases). The V gene's germline CDR1 is MDHEN and CDR2 SYDVKM. The CDR3 extends over 12 amino acids. The V end lost 2 bases, the J end lost 13 bases, and 14 bases lay between the germline ends. Written as DNA, the CDR3 is TGTGCCAGCAGTTTACCAACCCGACAGGATTTCTTT. As protein: CASSLPTRQDFF.

The J gene is TRBJ1-6, the V gene TRBV30, with a possible D match to TRBD1 (5 bases). Germline CDR1 is GTSNPN and CDR2 is SVGIG (reference sequence). V lost 3 bases and J 6 bases, leaving 15 bases between the germline ends. The CDR3 is made up of 15 amino acids. For the CDR3, the DNA is TGTGCCTGGAGGGACATTAGAAGACGTAATTCACCCCTCCACTTT. This translates into CAWRDIRRRNSPLHF.

The rearrangement uses TRBV7-2 and TRBJ2-3; 7 nucleotides line up with TRBD2. The CDR3 loop spans 16 amino acids. Germline V gene lookup returns CDR1 SGHTA and CDR2 FQGNSA. The V and J ends lost 7 bases and 3 bases, in that order; junction bases with no gene match: 13. CDR3 bases: TGTGCCAGCAACACTTACATCACTAGCGAGACAGATACGCAGTATTTT. Translating gives CASNTYITSETDTQYF.

The chain carries TRBV10-1 and TRBJ2-3; D is ambiguous. The CDR3 runs to 14 residues. Trimming pared 2 bases from V and 1 base from J, leaving 7 bases between. Per germline, CDR1 WNHNN and CDR2 SYGVQD (reference sequence). CDR3 region: CASSENTGTDTQYF. In DNA form, the CDR3 reads TGCGCCAGCAGTGAGAACACTGGCACAGATACGCAGTATTTT.

Only a few counts were recorded for this clone. Other DNA sequences in the sample encode the same CDR3. J is TRBJ2-5 and V is TRBV9; maybe TRBD1 (6 bases). CDR1 is SGDLS and CDR2 is YYNGEE in the germline V gene. Trimming took 5 bases from V and 1 from J, leaving 9 bases between them. This CDR3 contains 13 residues. CDR3 protein: CASSLRGQETQYF. The CDR3 DNA sequence: TGTGCCAGCAGTCTCAGGGGCCAAGAGACCCAGTACTTC.

The V and J genes are TRBV5-1 and TRBJ2-7; D remains ambiguous. In germline, CDR1 is SGHRS, CDR2 YFSETQ. Trimming stripped 0 bases from V and 0 bases from J, with 10 bases between. This CDR3 is built from 15 residues. Written as DNA, the CDR3 is TGCGCCAGCAGCTTGGGCGGCAGCAGCTCCTACGAGCAGTACTTC. It translates to CASSLGGSSSYEQYF.

The rearrangement joins TRBV5-1 to TRBJ2-2; 9 nucleotides line up with TRBD2. The CDR3 spans 16 residues. Germline V CDR1 and CDR2: SGHRS, YFSETQ. The V gene end was trimmed by 2 bases and the J gene end by 2 bases; junction bases not matched to a gene: 4. CDR3 in amino acids: CASSLLAGVNTGELFF. As DNA, the CDR3 is TGCGCCAGCAGCTTATTAGCGGGAGTTAACACCGGGGAGCTGTTTTTT.

This clone was seen once. The rearrangement uses TRBV5-4 and TRBJ2-3; D call uncertain. Germline assignment: CDR1 SGHNT and CDR2 YYREEE (reference sequence). This CDR3 spans 13 amino acids. With 1 base removed from V and 4 bases from J, the gap between germline ends came to 7 bases. The CDR3 DNA reads as TGTGCCAGCAGCTTGATTCACTCAGATACGCAGTATTTT. It codes for CASSLIHSDTQYF. Variable domain in full (rest from reference TRBV5-4 and TRBJ2-3): ETGVTQSPTHLIKTRGQQVTLRCSSQSGHNTVSWYQQALGQGPQFIFQYYREEENGRGNFPPRFSGLQFPNYSSELNVNALELDDSALYLCASSLIHSDTQYFGPGTRLTVL.

This chain connects TRBV6-1 to TRBJ1-1; 9 positions match TRBD1. Per germline, CDR1 MNHNS and CDR2 SASEGT. The V gene end was trimmed by 7 bases and the J gene end by 5 bases; junction bases not matched to a gene: 8. The CDR3 extends over 14 amino acids. CDR3 nucleotides: TGTGCCAGCACCAAGGACAGGGGAGTAACTGAAGCTTTCTTT. Encoded protein: CASTKDRGVTEAFF.

This chain joins TRBV5-8 and TRBJ2-2, with TRBD1 matching 7 bases. Germline V CDR1 and CDR2: SGHTS, YDEGEE. V lost 4 bases and J lost 4; bases outside the gene matches: 7. CDR3 length equals 15 residues. The CDR3 region has the DNA TGTGCCAGCAGCCGAGACAGGGTGGCCACCGGGGAGCTGTTTTTT. Translated: CASSRDRVATGELFF.

The chain joins TRBV29-1 to TRBJ1-2; D gene uncertain. Per germline, CDR1 SQVTM and CDR2 ANQGSEA. The CDR3 runs 10 residues. V dropped 7 bases and J dropped 8 bases, with 11 bases sitting between them. The CDR3 loop reads CSAAPGGYTF. CDR3 nucleotide sequence: TGCAGCGCCGCCCCCGGGGGCTACACCTTC.

The rearrangement links TRBV7-2 to TRBJ1-1; perhaps TRBD1 as D (6 bases). Trimming removed 5 bases from V and 3 bases from J, with 13 bases in between. CDR1 SGHTA and CDR2 FQGNSA come from the germline V gene. The length of the CDR3 is 14 residues. The CDR3 protein is CASSQQGGDTEAFF. CDR3 in DNA: TGTGCCAGCAGCCAACAGGGAGGGGACACTGAAGCTTTCTTT.

This clone was counted once. The V call is TRBV30, the J call TRBJ2-1; D is unclear. Germline loops: CDR1 GTSNPN, CDR2 SVGIG (reference sequence). The CDR3 extends over 12 amino acids. The ends were cut back, 4 bases at V and 5 bases at J, with 9 bases in the middle. CDR3 sequence: CAWNMGNNEQFF. CDR3 sequence (DNA): TGTGCCTGGAATATGGGGAACAATGAGCAGTTCTTC.

As DNA, the CDR3 is TGCGCCAGCAGTCCCGCATTATTACAACGGGGTAAGGCGGACATTCAGTACTTC. It yields the protein CASSPALLQRGKADIQYF. This chain joins TRBV4-1 and TRBJ2-4, with D tentatively TRBD2 (5 bases). CDR3 size: 18 residues. Trimming pared 6 bases from V and 8 bases from J, leaving 29 bases between. The germline CDR1 and CDR2 sequences are MGHRA and YSYEKL.

The chain links TRBV27 to TRBJ2-7; 10 bases agree with TRBD2. J lost 2 bases, V lost 4 bases, and 8 bases had no gene match. This CDR3 is 16 amino acids long. Germline-derived CDR1 and CDR2 are MNHEY and SMNVEV (reference sequence). The CDR3 DNA is TGTGCCAGCAGTTCCCGATATAGCGGGAGGACCTACGAGCAGTACTTC. Its protein is CASSSRYSGRTYEQYF.

This clone has at least ten counts. The J gene is TRBJ1-4, the V gene TRBV20-1; TRBD1 matches 7 bases. V lost 3 bases to trimming and J lost 14 bases; unmatched junction nucleotides: 6. The CDR3 has 11 amino acids. Germline CDR1 reads DFQATT; CDR2 reads SNEGSKA (reference sequence). CDR3 loop: CSASSGQRLFF. In DNA form, the CDR3 reads TGCAGTGCTAGTTCGGGACAGCGGCTGTTTTTT.

There are a few counts of this clone. The chain combines TRBV5-4 with TRBJ2-7; either TRBD1 or TRBD2 may supply D (5 bases each). The CDR3 has 15 amino acids. Germline V CDR1 and CDR2: SGHNT, YYREEE (reference sequence). V dropped 0 bases and J dropped 4 bases, with 14 bases sitting between them. DNA for the CDR3: TGTGCCAGCAGCTTGGCCGGGGCTAGCCAGTACGAGCAGTACTTC. Encoded protein: CASSLAGASQYEQYF.